The 18 T cell receptor beta chains below were found in one sample sequenced in a study of blood T cells in healthy people across ages. Next came a second PCR, run for about 7 to 12 cycles, which used a sample-barcoded 5' primer along with a J-beta primer mix. TCRdb reprocessed the 5' RACE reads with MiXCR, giving one entry per CDR3 protein. The sample has 800,000 to 950,000 distinct CDR3 sequences; 25% to 35% are singletons. A further study also used this sample, focusing on T cells of mothers and their children.

The sample comprised blood. These receptor sequences come from a woman in her 40s in good health.

This chain joins TRBV29-1 and TRBJ2-5; 7 bases fit TRBD2. The CDR3 sequence is 12 residues long. CDR1 is SQVTM, CDR2 ANQGSEA, per germline. As DNA, the CDR3 is TGCAGTGGGGTCGTCGGGAGGGAGACCCAGTACTTC. Translating gives CSGVVGRETQYF.

This clonotype has just a few counts. The chain couples TRBV7-9 to TRBJ2-1, with 7 bases identical to TRBD1. The CDR3 has 14 residues. The trim removed 5 bases at V and 8 bases at J, leaving 9 bases unmatched. Germline V CDR1 and CDR2: SEHNR, FQNEAQ (reference sequence). Written as DNA, the CDR3 is TGTGCCAGCAGCCAACAGGGGTCGAGCGATGAGCAGTTCTTC. Translation: CASSQQGSSDEQFF.

The table lists this clonotype with a few counts. The rearrangement uses TRBV6-5 and TRBJ2-1; TRBD1 aligns across 12 bases. Germline values: CDR1 MNHEY, CDR2 SVGAGI. J lost 5 bases, V lost 0 bases, and 14 bases had no gene match. The CDR3 is 20 amino acids. CDR3 bases: TGTGCCAGCAGTTACTCGGGGACAGGGGGCATCTATCGGTCCCACAATGAGCAGTTCTTC. Protein product: CASSYSGTGGIYRSHNEQFF.

The chain employs TRBV3-1 and TRBJ2-1; 8 bases fit TRBD2. Per germline, CDR1 LGHDT and CDR2 YNNKEL (reference sequence). V was pared by 0 bases and J by 5 bases, with 6 bases of the junction left unmatched. The CDR3 runs 16 residues. The CDR3 region is CASSQELGLGDNEQFF. The DNA of the CDR3 is TGTGCCAGCAGCCAAGAGCTGGGACTAGGAGACAATGAGCAGTTCTTC.

The chain uses TRBV3-1 and TRBJ2-1; 11 bases line up with TRBD2. The CDR3 has 17 residues. Trimming removed 0 bases from V and 7 bases from J; junction bases left unmatched: 8. Germline V gives CDR1 LGHDT, CDR2 YNNKEL (reference sequence). CDR3 residues: CASSQDRLAGMRNEQFF. The CDR3 nucleotides read TGTGCCAGCAGCCAAGATAGACTAGCGGGGATGCGGAATGAGCAGTTCTTC.

This clonotype has only a few counts. V and J are TRBV20-1 and TRBJ1-2; 7 nucleotides agree with TRBD1. This CDR3 comprises 16 residues. V was pared by 7 bases and J by 1 base, with 15 bases of the junction left unmatched. Germline V CDR1 and CDR2: DFQATT, SNEGSKA (reference sequence). CDR3 in DNA: TGCAGTGTCAAAGACAGGGAGAGGGGATTTAACTATGGCTACACCTTC. As protein: CSVKDRERGFNYGYTF.

This rearrangement joins TRBV9 to TRBJ2-2; D ambiguous. Trimming cost V 9 bases and J 3 bases, with 9 bases left between them. The CDR3 is 12 amino acids. Germline-derived CDR1 and CDR2 are SGDLS and YYNGEE. CDR3 amino acids: CATNRDTGELFF. For the CDR3, the DNA is TGTGCCACTAATCGGGACACCGGGGAGCTGTTTTTT.

This chain connects TRBV27 to TRBJ2-1; 14 bases are shared with TRBD2. Germline V CDR1 and CDR2: MNHEY, SMNVEV (reference sequence). The CDR3 covers 19 residues. J gave up 0 bases and V 5 bases, and 9 bases lay outside the gene matches. DNA for the CDR3: TGTGCCAGCAGTCTCGGACTAGCGGGGGGTATGAGCTCCTACAATGAGCAGTTCTTC. Amino acids: CASSLGLAGGMSSYNEQFF.

On this clonotype: This clone may be a read error of a much larger clone one base away. The CDR3 DNA reads as TGTGCCAGCAGTTTGGCCGAGGTCCTAGCCTCCTACAATGAGCAGTTCTTC. Protein: CASSLAEVLASYNEQFF. V and J are TRBV28 and TRBJ2-1; possible D gene TRBD2, 5 bases. Germline V gene sequence: CDR1 MDHEN, CDR2 SYDVKM. The CDR3 loop spans 17 amino acids. The V end was cut by 3 bases, the J end by 0 bases, with 15 bases between.

The rearrangement links TRBV9 to TRBJ2-3; the match to TRBD1 covers 7 bases. Germline CDR1 SGDLS, CDR2 YYNGEE. J gave up 6 bases and V 4 bases, and 14 bases lay outside the gene matches. The CDR3 runs 16 residues. The CDR3 DNA is TGTGCCAGCAGCTCACCTAGGGGGCCCATGGCGGATACGCAGTATTTT. This gives the protein CASSSPRGPMADTQYF.

This clonotype was counted ten times or more. This chain links TRBV7-9 with TRBJ1-1; D not resolved. CDR1 and CDR2 from the germline V gene are SEHNR and FQNEAQ (reference sequence). V lost 6 bases and J 0 bases, leaving 11 bases between the germline ends. The CDR3 has 14 amino acids. The CDR3 sequence is CASSLKGMNTEAFF. The DNA for the CDR3 is TGTGCCAGCAGTCTAAAGGGTATGAACACTGAAGCTTTCTTT.

This clonotype appeared many times. CDR3: CSVGGGGHLSYEQYF. CDR3 DNA sequence: TGCAGCGTTGGGGGCGGGGGGCACCTCTCCTACGAGCAGTACTTC. The chain combines TRBV29-1 with TRBJ2-7; TRBD2 agrees at 8 bases. This CDR3 is built from 15 residues. The J segment lost 0 bases and the V segment lost 4 bases, leaving 8 bases of the junction unmatched. The germline CDR1 and CDR2 sequences are SQVTM and ANQGSEA.

The chain combines TRBV12-3 or TRBV12-4 with TRBJ2-7; 12 bases align to TRBD1. With 7 bases clipped from V and 4 bases from J, the junction kept 2 bases outside the gene matches. The CDR3 consists of 13 residues. CDR3 DNA sequence: TGTGCCAGCATGGGACAGGGGGCTTACGAGCAGTACTTC. Encoded protein: CASMGQGAYEQYF.

The genes are TRBV20-1 and TRBJ2-5; D perhaps matches TRBD2 (6 bases). Germline V gives CDR1 DFQATT, CDR2 SNEGSKA (reference sequence). Deletions cut 0 bases from V and 2 bases from J, with 22 bases between. CDR3 length equals 18 residues. CDR3 residues: CSARDGGAPGLVQETQYF. The CDR3 DNA reads as TGCAGTGCTAGAGATGGAGGGGCCCCAGGGTTGGTGCAAGAGACCCAGTACTTC.

The chain combines TRBV7-3 with TRBJ2-5, with D uncertain. The tail of the sequence fits TRBJ2-7 better, so the J call may be wrong. The CDR3 runs 13 residues. Germline V gene data show CDR1 as SGHTA and CDR2 as FQGTGA. The CDR3 sequence: CASSLDMGSEQYF. The CDR3 DNA is TGTGCCAGCAGCTTAGATATGGGCAGCGAGCAGTACTTC.

A few counts support this clonotype. The chain combines TRBV20-1 with TRBJ1-2; 7 bases align to TRBD1. The V segment lost 3 bases and the J segment 2 bases; nucleotides outside the gene matches: 12. Germline lookup yields CDR1 DFQATT and CDR2 SNEGSKA (reference sequence). This CDR3 is built from 16 residues. CDR3 residues: CSARDKQGPLNYGYTF. CDR3 DNA sequence: TGCAGTGCTAGGGATAAACAGGGGCCGTTAAACTATGGCTACACCTTC.

V gene TRBV4-2 combines with J gene TRBJ1-2; 7 bases align to TRBD1. J gave up 3 bases and V 0 bases, and 4 bases lay outside the gene matches. CDR1 and CDR2 (germline): LGHNA, YNFKEQ. The CDR3 length is 15 residues. CDR3 DNA: TGTGCCAGCAGCCAAGATACAGGGGTATACTATGGCTACACCTTC. It encodes CASSQDTGVYYGYTF.

V gene TRBV5-1 combines with J gene TRBJ2-3; no clear D. The V end was cut by 4 bases, the J end by 0 bases, with 12 bases between. Germline V gene sequence: CDR1 SGHRS, CDR2 YFSETQ. The CDR3 spans 15 residues. CDR3 bases: TGCGCCAGCAGCCCCTCGACACCTAGCACAGATACGCAGTATTTT. Translated, it gives CASSPSTPSTDTQYF.